These T cell receptor beta chains were read from a single sample in a study of vaccination and CD4 T cells after COVID-19. TCRdb reprocessed the PCR reads with MiXCR, giving one entry per CDR3 protein. Here the sample spans more than 10,000 distinct CDR3 sequences, over 40% being singletons. For these receptors, no antigen is known. The sequenced material came from CD4+ T cells from blood, cultured in vitro. The receptors here all came from a human donor who had recovered from COVID-19. Both conserved end residues are part of each CDR3.

j_call | v_call | cdr3_aa
TRBJ1-2 | TRBV7-9 | CASSTTGLDGYTF
TRBJ1-5 | TRBV12-3/TRBV12-4 | CASSFRKQPQHF
TRBJ1-1 | TRBV12-3/TRBV12-4 | CASSLPGLSTEAFF
TRBJ1-2 | TRBV19 | CATRLGPGYGCTF
TRBJ1-1 | TRBV30 | CAFTARDRGAMNTEAFF
TRBJ2-2 | TRBV12-3/TRBV12-4 | CASRTGTGELFF
TRBJ2-2 | TRBV10-3 | CAIRQGTGELFF
TRBJ1-5 | TRBV19 | CASKGGHSNQPQHF
TRBJ2-7 | TRBV19 | CASSSVWTGISYEQYF
TRBJ2-7 | TRBV2 | CASSGPAGGNEQYF
TRBJ2-4 | TRBV12-3/TRBV12-4 | CASSRGRGNIQYF
TRBJ2-7 | TRBV2 | CASNRDSYEQYF
TRBJ2-3 | TRBV10-3 | CAISEGSTDTQYF
TRBJ2-2 | TRBV27 | CASSPRGVVGELFF
TRBJ1-2 | TRBV30 | CAWSRGYDGYTF
TRBJ2-2 | TRBV6-1 | CASIWWTGELFF
TRBJ1-1 | TRBV2 | CASSEQGPGTEAFF
TRBJ1-1 | TRBV5-6 | CASRRTTRFPGQSF
TRBJ1-2 | TRBV7-2 | CASSLVGTGNDYGYTF
TRBJ1-1 | TRBV11-2 | CASSLEGAGTEAFF
TRBJ2-2 | TRBV5-1 | CASSLDSANTGELFF
TRBJ1-2 | TRBV4-1 | CASSQEIRVYGYTF
TRBJ1-5 | TRBV2 | CASSVSMAQPQHF
TRBJ1-2 | TRBV7-9 | CASILLTGQRTNYGYTF
TRBJ1-4 | TRBV20-1 | CSARDGGQGSEKLFF
TRBJ1-5 | TRBV6-1 | CASTQGYGNQPQHF
TRBJ1-5 | TRBV6-1 | CASSEEGWGNQPQHF
TRBJ1-1 | TRBV6-4 | CARSRGGLATEAFF
TRBJ1-4 | TRBV20-1 | CSAQVSGTGDGKLFF
TRBJ1-1 | TRBV11-3 | CASSKRGGTGYTEAFF
TRBJ1-2 | TRBV6-5 | CASSYLNTGRDGYTF
TRBJ1-1 | TRBV7-9 | CASSLATGAEAFF
TRBJ2-5 | TRBV2 | CASSEALAGGKTQYF
TRBJ2-1 | TRBV11-2 | CASSLGGGLYNEQFF
TRBJ1-1 | TRBV20-1 | CSLQGAESTEAFF
TRBJ1-5 | TRBV24-1 | CATSESGSNQPQHF
TRBJ1-2 | TRBV6-1 | CASSPGQGSRGYTF
TRBJ1-5 | TRBV7-8 | CASSLAPGQGYQPQHF
TRBJ1-5 | TRBV6-1 | CASSVRLWRDQPQHF
TRBJ2-5 | TRBV6-1 | CASSIVGTQETQYF
TRBJ1-5 | TRBV9 | CASSGPGTVGNQPQHF
TRBJ1-6 | TRBV10-3 | CAISGFGTSLHF
TRBJ1-1 | TRBV30 | CAWKRSVLIVNTEAFF
TRBJ2-3 | TRBV11-2 | CASRPPLRALDTQYF
TRBJ2-7 | TRBV20-1 | CSARGPGLYEQYF
TRBJ1-2 | TRBV6-4 | CASSLGGEGYTF
TRBJ1-2 | TRBV5-1 | CASSWDGTNYGYTF
TRBJ2-5 | TRBV5-1 | CASSLGGTGIQETQYF
TRBJ1-6 | TRBV30 | CAWTRDVNSPLHF
TRBJ2-4 | TRBV18 | CASSPLGRDTILAKNIQYF
TRBJ1-1 | TRBV6-2/TRBV6-3 | CASSYSRTEAFF
TRBJ1-1 | TRBV7-9 | CASSSVLQMNTEAFF
TRBJ2-7 | TRBV20-1 | CSASRGLQSSYEQYF
TRBJ1-2 | TRBV30 | CAWSVLGGSTLYGYTF